Listed below are T cell receptor beta chains from one sample, sequenced in a study of Graves' ophthalmopathy and Graves' hyperthyroidism. TCRdb passed the multiplex PCR reads through MiXCR, listing each CDR3 protein once. This table has over 500,000 distinct CDR3 sequences, about 20% appearing once. The sample consisted of peripheral blood. Source of these receptors: a woman under 30 with stable Graves' hyperthyroidism. Some clones in this sample may be carry-over from other donors' samples. The CDR3 runs from the conserved cysteine through the conserved F or W. A D gene is named only where the DNA matches it firmly. A row's size may be missing; if present it is once, few, many or a size class.

d_call j_call v_call clone_size cdr3_nt cdr3_aa
. TRBJ1-2 TRBV30 . TGTGCCTGGAGGTCGCGGGAAGGCTACACCTTC CAWRSREGYTF
TRBD2 TRBJ2-5 TRBV11-2 few TGTGCCAGCAGCTTTAGGGCTAGCGGGGGTCAAGAGACCCAGTACTTC CASSFRASGGQETQYF
. TRBJ2-7 TRBV27 once TGTGCCAGCAGTTTATCGGCGGGCCGGGGGCTTGCCTACGAGCAGTACTTC CASSLSAGRGLAYEQYF
. TRBJ2-7 TRBV6-5 . TGTGCCAGCAGTTACGCCCGGGGGATTAACTACGAGCAGTACTTC CASSYARGINYEQYF
TRBD2 TRBJ2-6 TRBV7-4 . TGTGCCAGCAGCTTATCCGGATCGTCGGGGGGGAAAAGCTCTGGGGCCAACGTCCTGACTTTC CASSLSGSSGGKSSGANVLTF
TRBD1 TRBJ1-2 TRBV28 few TGTGCCAGCAGAACACTGGGACAGGGGAATATTGGTGACTATGGCTACACCTTC CASRTLGQGNIGDYGYTF
. TRBJ1-5 TRBV2 . TGTGCCAGCAGTCTTCGGTTTCAGCCCCAGCATTTT CASSLRFQPQHF
. TRBJ2-2 TRBV6-1 . TGTGCCAGCACCCTTAGAGGAGCGGAGTACACCGGGGAGCTGTTTTTT CASTLRGAEYTGELFF
. TRBJ1-6 TRBV12-3/TRBV12-4 . TGTGCCAGCAGTCCTACGCGGGGCAATAATTCACCCCTCCACTTT CASSPTRGNNSPLHF
TRBD1 TRBJ1-2 TRBV7-3 many TGTGCCAGCAGCCCGGGGACAGGGGAATCTGGCTACACCTTC CASSPGTGESGYTF
. TRBJ2-5 TRBV12-3/TRBV12-4 many TGTGCCAGCAGTTCACAGGCACGGGAGACCCAGTACTTC CASSSQARETQYF
. TRBJ1-1 TRBV20-1 . TGCAGTGCTAAAGGCAGGTCGGGCACTGAAGCTTTCTTT CSAKGRSGTEAFF
. TRBJ2-7 TRBV15 many TGTGCCACCAGCAGAGAGGGAGGACAGACCGCCTACGAGCAGTACTTC CATSREGGQTAYEQYF
. TRBJ2-7 TRBV6-2/TRBV6-3 . TGTGCCAGCAGTTACGTGACAGGACCCTACTACGATCAGTACTTC CASSYVTGPYYDQYF
. TRBJ2-7 TRBV6-1 many TGTGCCAGCAGACAGAGAACGCCTGTATTCGTCTACGAGCAGTACTTC CASRQRTPVFVYEQYF
. TRBJ2-7 TRBV12-3/TRBV12-4 . TGTGCCAGCAGTTTAGGGTCCTTTGAGGAGCAGTACTTC CASSLGSFEEQYF
. TRBJ2-7 TRBV16 many TGTGCCAGCAGCCTATCGCCGGGAGAGCAGTACTTC CASSLSPGEQYF
. TRBJ1-3 TRBV20-1 many TGCAGTGCACCCGGGTCGGGAAACACCATATATTTT CSAPGSGNTIYF
. TRBJ2-7 TRBV28 . TGTGCCAGCAGTCAAGGCGGTCGGGACCGTCAGTACTTC CASSQGGRDRQYF
. TRBJ2-2 TRBV2 many TGTGCCAGCAGTGAAGCGGCGCGCGTTGGCACCGGGGAGCTGTTTTTT CASSEAARVGTGELFF
TRBD1 TRBJ1-5 TRBV19 few TGTGCCAGTAGGACAGGGAGGGATCAGCCCCAGCATTTT CASRTGRDQPQHF
. TRBJ1-1 TRBV6-1 . TGTGCCAGCAGTGAACAGGGAGGCTTAACTGAAGCTTTCTTT CASSEQGGLTEAFF
TRBD1 TRBJ1-1 TRBV3-1 many TGTGCCAGCAGCCACTGGGACAGGGAAACTGAAGCTTTCTTT CASSHWDRETEAFF
. TRBJ1-6 TRBV15 . TGTGCCACCAGCAGAGATGAAGAGTCTTCACCCCTCCACTTT CATSRDEESSPLHF
. TRBJ1-1 TRBV12-3/TRBV12-4 many TGTGCCAGCAGTCCACTTTCTCGCAGTGAAGCTTTCTTT CASSPLSRSEAFF
. TRBJ1-5 TRBV11-1 . TGTGCCAGCAGCTTAACGGGCTCAGGAGATCAGCCCCAGCATTTT CASSLTGSGDQPQHF
. TRBJ1-1 TRBV6-5 few TGTGCCAGCAGTTATCAGCCCAGTATGAACACTGAAGCTTTCTTT CASSYQPSMNTEAFF
. TRBJ2-7 TRBV27 many TGTGCCAGCAGTCTAAAGGGGGACTCCTACGAGCAGTACTTC CASSLKGDSYEQYF
TRBD1 TRBJ2-7 TRBV4-1 many TGCGCCAGCAGCCAAGGGGCTTACAGGGGAGAGCAGTACTTC CASSQGAYRGEQYF
. TRBJ1-6 TRBV20-1 many TGCAGTGCTGGGCCGCCGACAGTCAATAATTCACCCCTCCACTTT CSAGPPTVNNSPLHF
TRBD2 TRBJ2-7 TRBV28 many TGTGCCAGCAGTGGCCTCCGGCGGGAGACCGAGCAGTACTTC CASSGLRRETEQYF
. TRBJ1-1 TRBV18 many TGTGCCAGTTCACCATTGGGAGGGGCTTTCTTT CASSPLGGAFF
. TRBJ2-7 TRBV5-5 . TGTGCCAGCAGCTTCGCGGACAACTCCTACGAGCAGTACTTC CASSFADNSYEQYF
. TRBJ2-5 TRBV2 many TGTGCCACCTGGGACCGCGCGACCCAGTACTTC CATWDRATQYF
. TRBJ2-5 TRBV3-1 many TGTGCCAGCAGCCAAGAACAGGGGACTACAGAGACCCAGTACTTC CASSQEQGTTETQYF
. TRBJ2-7 TRBV11-2 . TGTGCCAGCAGCTTAGACAGCGGACCCCCTTCCTACGAGCAGTACTTC CASSLDSGPPSYEQYF
. TRBJ1-1 TRBV27 many TGTGCCAGCCGCGTTGGGGGGCGTAGAGGTGAAGCTTTCTTT CASRVGGRRGEAFF
TRBD1 TRBJ1-2 TRBV28 . TGTGCCAGCAGTTTAGATCGGGACAGCGCCATTCCCTCTAACTATGGCTACACCTTC CASSLDRDSAIPSNYGYTF
. TRBJ2-7 TRBV3-1 many TGTGCCAGCAGTCGACTACAGGGTTACGAGCAGTACTTC CASSRLQGYEQYF
. TRBJ1-1 TRBV19 many TGTGCCAGTAGTATAGTCACCGACAGCCCGAGCACTGAAGCTTTCTTT CASSIVTDSPSTEAFF
TRBD2 TRBJ2-2 TRBV19 many TGTGCGACCCGGAGCGGGAGCGCGGGGACCGGGGAGCTGTTTTTT CATRSGSAGTGELFF
. TRBJ1-2 TRBV6-5 many TGTGCCAGCGGTTTTGGGCCAAACATTAACTATGGCTACACCTTC CASGFGPNINYGYTF